This is a list of T cell receptor beta chains from one sample in a study of control samples from healthy donors and cancer patients. Sequencing was performed with immunoSEQ multiplex PCR; in TCRdb, only in-frame clones are kept and a portion is missing. Seen here are 70,000 to 85,000 clones, roughly 88% observed once, and the top ten hold around a tenth. Sequenced input: PBMCs. Every receptor here comes from a man between 60 and 70 years old with head and neck cancer. Each CDR3 is given with its conserved first and last residue. A D gene is named only where the DNA matches it firmly. Clone size is stated in some rows and not others, as once, few, many or a class when expanded.

CDR3aa | CDR3nt | j_gene | d_gene | abundance | v_gene
CASRGLWGPTGANVLTF | TGTGCCAGCAGGGGGTTGTGGGGGCCGACTGGGGCCAACGTCCTGACTTTC | TRBJ2-6 | NA | once | TRBV27
CASSPGTGNPKTYNEQFF | TGTGCCAGTAGCCCCGGGACAGGGAACCCGAAAACCTACAATGAGCAGTTCTTC | TRBJ2-1 | TRBD1 | NA | TRBV19
CASSSTSAYSYEQYF | TGCGCCAGCAGCTCGACTAGCGCCTATTCCTACGAGCAGTACTTC | TRBJ2-7 | TRBD2 | NA | TRBV5-1
CASSQGVGEGYEQYF | TGCGCCAGCAGCCAAGGTGTCGGGGAAGGCTACGAGCAGTACTTC | TRBJ2-7 | NA | NA | TRBV4-1
CASRAGIAGANVLTF | TGCGCCAGCAGAGCGGGTATAGCTGGGGCCAACGTCCTGACTTTC | TRBJ2-6 | NA | NA | TRBV5-1
CASFDGAYGYTF | TGTGCCAGCTTTGACGGGGCCTATGGCTACACCTTC | TRBJ1-2 | NA | NA | TRBV6-6
CASSSPLERAGPYEQYF | TGTGCCAGCAGTTCGCCCTTGGAGCGGGCGGGACCCTACGAGCAGTACTTC | TRBJ2-7 | NA | NA | TRBV28
CASSLASGRVGEKLFF | TGTGCCAGCAGCTTAGCTTCAGGGCGGGTAGGGGAAAAACTGTTTTTT | TRBJ1-4 | NA | NA | TRBV7-9
CAISEIQGAAEAFF | TGTGCCATCAGTGAAATTCAGGGGGCCGCTGAAGCTTTCTTT | TRBJ1-1 | TRBD1 | NA | TRBV10-3
CASSLGLAAGDTQYF | TGCGCCAGCAGCTTGGGTCTAGCGGCTGGCGATACGCAGTATTTT | TRBJ2-3 | TRBD2 | NA | TRBV5-1
CASSSLGSLAGNEQFF | TGTGCCAGCAGCTCCCTAGGGTCTCTTGCGGGCAATGAGCAGTTCTTC | TRBJ2-1 | NA | NA | TRBV7-9
CASTLGATRGETQYF | TGTGCCAGCACCCTAGGGGCCACCCGGGGGGAGACCCAGTACTTC | TRBJ2-5 | NA | once | TRBV11-2
CASTDGYGYTF | TGTGCCAGTACAGATGGCTATGGCTACACCTTC | TRBJ1-2 | NA | NA | TRBV19
CASSDLRLAGGYEQFF | TGTGCCAGCAGTGATTTGCGACTAGCGGGAGGGTATGAGCAGTTCTTC | TRBJ2-1 | TRBD2 | NA | TRBV2
CASSHPGTANTGELFF | TGCGCCAGCAGCCATCCCGGGACGGCGAACACCGGGGAGCTGTTTTTT | TRBJ2-2 | NA | NA | TRBV4-1
CASSLDRGDSPLHF | TGTGCCAGCAGCTTAGACAGGGGGGATTCACCCCTCCACTTT | TRBJ1-6 | TRBD1 | NA | TRBV5-4
CATSGSGTGSHNEQFF | TGTGCCACCAGTGGTTCCGGGACAGGGAGCCACAATGAGCAGTTCTTC | TRBJ2-1 | TRBD1 | NA | TRBV24-1
CASSRGQGVKDTQYF | TGTGCCAGCAGCCGGGGACAGGGAGTAAAAGATACGCAGTATTTT | TRBJ2-3 | TRBD1 | NA | TRBV7-9
CASSSSGRAGGEQFF | TGTGCCAGTAGTTCTAGCGGGAGGGCCGGAGGTGAGCAGTTCTTC | TRBJ2-1 | TRBD2 | NA | TRBV19
CASSLLGTSGSFSYEQYF | TGTGCCAGCAGTTTACTCGGGACTAGCGGGAGTTTCTCCTACGAGCAGTACTTC | TRBJ2-7 | TRBD2 | once | TRBV28
CASSLSIGALDTQYF | TGTGCCAGCAGTTTATCGATAGGGGCTCTAGATACGCAGTATTTT | TRBJ2-3 | NA | NA | TRBV27
CASSLTVLGNYGYTF | TGCGCCAGCAGCTTGACAGTACTCGGTAACTATGGCTACACCTTC | TRBJ1-2 | NA | NA | TRBV5-1
CASSEWASSLASYNEQFF | TGTGCCAGCAGTGAATGGGCTAGCTCCCTAGCCTCCTACAATGAGCAGTTCTTC | TRBJ2-1 | NA | NA | TRBV6-1
CASRTSSDTQYF | TGTGCCAGCAGGACCAGTTCGGATACGCAGTATTTT | TRBJ2-3 | NA | NA | TRBV6-5
CASSLGTNSPLHF | TGCGCCAGCAGCTTGGGGACTAATTCACCCCTCCACTTT | TRBJ1-6 | NA | NA | TRBV5-1
CASSYSMLWDSPLHF | TGTGCCAGCAGTTACTCGATGCTTTGGGATTCACCCCTCCACTTT | TRBJ1-6 | NA | NA | TRBV6-5
CASSMGQGAEGYTF | TGCGCCAGCAGCATGGGACAGGGGGCGGAGGGCTACACCTTC | TRBJ1-2 | TRBD1 | NA | TRBV5-1
CASSDLKNRGLAYEQYF | TGTGCCAGCAGTGATCTTAAGAACAGGGGGCTCGCCTACGAGCAGTACTTC | TRBJ2-7 | TRBD1 | NA | TRBV2
CASSEGTSGRTDTQYF | TGCGCCAGCAGTGAGGGGACTAGCGGGAGGACAGATACGCAGTATTTT | TRBJ2-3 | TRBD2 | NA | TRBV10-1
CASSSGTSVYEQFF | TGTGCCAGCAGCTCCGGGACTAGCGTGTATGAGCAGTTCTTC | TRBJ2-1 | TRBD2 | NA | TRBV5-4
CASSLARNEQFF | TGTGCCAGCAGCCTAGCGCGGAATGAGCAGTTCTTC | TRBJ2-1 | NA | NA | TRBV7-2
CAIQGLGGYGYTF | TGTGCCATCCAGGGGTTAGGGGGCTATGGCTACACCTTC | TRBJ1-2 | NA | NA | TRBV30
CASSPLAGSYNEQFF | TGTGCCAGCAGCCCGCTAGCGGGCTCCTACAATGAGCAGTTCTTC | TRBJ2-1 | TRBD2 | NA | TRBV6-5
CASSYSHSGLGNTIYF | TGTGCCAGCAGTTACTCGCACTCAGGGCTCGGAAACACCATATATTTT | TRBJ1-3 | NA | NA | TRBV6-5
CASSPHPALPSYEQYF | TGTGCCAGCAGTCCACACCCCGCTCTGCCGTCCTACGAGCAGTACTTC | TRBJ2-7 | NA | NA | TRBV28
CASGTGSYEQYF | TGTGCCAGCGGGACAGGGTCCTACGAGCAGTACTTC | TRBJ2-7 | TRBD1 | NA | TRBV25-1